Shown below are 18 T cell receptor beta chains from a single sample sequenced in a study of cytomegalovirus exposure and HLA in healthy donors. Some clones are missing from TCRdb's copy, which holds only in-frame ones; the method was immunoSEQ multiplex PCR. There are 60,000 or so clones in the sample; 90% occur only once, and more than 1% lies in the top ten. Sequencing was carried out using PBMCs. These receptors were obtained from a young man in good health and CMV-seronegative.

The chain joins TRBV6-5 to TRBJ2-1; 7 bases align to TRBD2. From germline, CDR1 is MNHEY and CDR2 SVGAGI. V lost 4 bases, J lost 2 bases, and 8 bases stayed unmatched. The CDR3 covers 16 residues. The CDR3 protein is CASSWVRLAAYNEQFF. The CDR3 DNA reads TGTGCCAGCAGTTGGGTGCGACTAGCCGCCTACAATGAGCAGTTCTTC.

This sequence joins TRBV20-1 and TRBJ2-7, with D perhaps TRBD2 (6 bases). CDR3 length equals 11 residues. The germline V and J ends were trimmed by 6 bases and 3 bases, with 9 bases remaining between them. CDR1 is DFQATT and CDR2 is SNEGSKA in the germline V gene (reference sequence). CDR3 sequence (DNA): TGCAGTGCCGGGGACTTCTACGAGCAGTACTTC. This encodes CSAGDFYEQYF.

The CDR3 nucleotides read TGTGCCAGCAGCCAGGACTTTAGAGCGGGAGGTACCAATGAGCAGTTCTTC. Residues: CASSQDFRAGGTNEQFF. This chain uses TRBV14 with TRBJ2-1; 9 positions match TRBD2. With V trimmed by 3 bases and J by 6 bases, 12 bases remained unmatched. The germline gives CDR1 SGHDN, CDR2 FVKESK. This CDR3 spans 17 amino acids.

This chain uses TRBV9 with TRBJ1-1, with D uncertain. This CDR3 comprises 14 residues. Per the germline V gene, CDR1 is SGDLS and CDR2 is YYNGEE. V lost 3 bases to trimming and J lost 4 bases, with 13 bases between them. The CDR3 is CASSASPAVTEAFF. CDR3 sequence (DNA): TGTGCCAGCAGCGCATCCCCGGCGGTCACTGAAGCTTTCTTT.

V gene TRBV5-1 combines with J gene TRBJ2-7, with 7 bases lining up with TRBD1. The CDR3 runs to 13 residues. CDR1 is SGHRS and CDR2 is YFSETQ in the germline V gene. J was trimmed by 2 bases and V by 4 bases; bases with no gene match: 3. The CDR3 nucleotides read TGCGCCAGCAGCATGACAGGGACCTACGAGCAGTACTTC. It yields the protein CASSMTGTYEQYF.

The V and J genes are TRBV28 and TRBJ2-7, with 8 bases fitting TRBD2. The germline gives CDR1 MDHEN, CDR2 SYDVKM. V dropped 8 bases and J dropped 6; count of bases not matched to a gene: 3. This CDR3 spans 11 amino acids. The CDR3 loop reads CASRGGTEQYF. The CDR3 coding sequence is TGTGCCAGCCGGGGGGGTACCGAGCAGTACTTC. Drawing the rest from reference TRBV28 and TRBJ2-7, the complete variable domain is DVKVTQSSRYLVKRTGEKVFLECVQDMDHENMFWYRQDPGLGLRLIYFSYDVKMKEKGDIPEGYSVSREKKERFSLILESASTNQTSMYLCASRGGTEQYFGPGTRLTVT.

A word on this clone: At one end, the junction sequence differs from germline, possibly due to a read error. The chain couples TRBV7-7 to TRBJ2-7; the D gene is possibly TRBD1 (6 bases). The CDR3 contains 14 residues. Germline V CDR1 and CDR2: SSHAT, FNYEAQ (reference sequence). The CDR3 is CASSLNRDSYEQYF. CDR3 coding DNA: TGTGCTAGCAGCTTAAACAGGGACTCCTACGAGCAGTACTTC. Looking up the rest from reference TRBV7-7 and TRBJ2-7 gives the full variable domain: GAGVSQSPRYKVTKRGQDVTLRCDPISSHATLYWYQQALGQGPEFLTYFNYEAQPDKSGLPSDRFSAERPEGSISTLTIQRTEQRDSAMYRCASSLNRDSYEQYFGPGTRLTVT.

CDR3 sequence (DNA): TGCGCCAGCAGCTTCCTCCACGGACAAACGAACACCGGGGAGCTGTTTTTT. It codes for CASSFLHGQTNTGELFF. The chain employs TRBV5-1 and TRBJ2-2; weak D call: TRBD1 (5 bases). V was shortened by 2 bases and J by 0 bases, with 14 bases between the two germline ends. The CDR3 covers 17 residues. Germline loops: CDR1 SGHRS, CDR2 YFSETQ.

The chain carries TRBV5-1 and TRBJ2-3, with 9 bases fitting TRBD2. CDR1 and CDR2 (germline): SGHRS, YFSETQ. This CDR3 spans 16 amino acids. With 4 bases clipped from V and 6 bases from J, the junction kept 12 bases outside the gene matches. In nucleotides, the CDR3 is TGCGCCAGCAGCCCTGGGGTAGCGGGAGTTTCGGATACGCAGTATTTT. Translation: CASSPGVAGVSDTQYF.

The V and J genes are TRBV4-1 and TRBJ2-5, with TRBD2 identical over 9 bases. Germline CDR1 reads MGHRA; CDR2 reads YSYEKL. With 3 bases clipped from V and 2 bases from J, the junction kept 10 bases outside the gene matches. The CDR3 has 17 amino acids. The CDR3 loop reads CASSHSRLADYQETQYF. CDR3 coding DNA: TGCGCCAGCAGCCATTCAAGACTAGCGGATTATCAAGAGACCCAGTACTTC.

The chain joins TRBV28 to TRBJ1-1, with 7 bases that match TRBD1. Germline loops: CDR1 MDHEN, CDR2 SYDVKM. The CDR3 sequence is 16 residues long. The trim removed 6 bases at V and 4 bases at J, leaving 14 bases unmatched. This CDR3 is CASSLSRGRAGTEAFF. The CDR3 DNA is TGTGCCAGCAGCTTAAGTAGGGGGCGGGCGGGCACTGAAGCTTTCTTT.

The J gene is TRBJ1-5, the V gene TRBV28, with 9 bases lining up with TRBD1. Germline V gene lookup returns CDR1 MDHEN and CDR2 SYDVKM. The length of the CDR3 is 14 residues. V gave up 7 bases and J gave up 5 bases; unmatched junction bases: 6. The CDR3, as DNA: TGTGCCAGCACCCCCCGGACAGGGGATCAGCCCCAGCATTTT. Amino acid sequence: CASTPRTGDQPQHF.

This chain uses TRBV7-6 with TRBJ2-2; TRBD2 matches 10 bases. CDR3 size: 17 residues. In germline, CDR1 is SGHVS, CDR2 FNYEAQ. V was pared by 1 base and J by 6 bases, with 8 bases of the junction left unmatched. The CDR3 region has the DNA TGTGCCAGCAGCTTAGGGGTCCTAGCGGGAGTATCCGGGGAGCTGTTTTTT. Amino acids: CASSLGVLAGVSGELFF.

The rearrangement joins TRBV9 to TRBJ1-4; 7 nucleotides line up with TRBD1. This CDR3 has 15 residues. Germline V gene lookup returns CDR1 SGDLS and CDR2 YYNGEE. V lost 0 bases to trimming and J lost 7 bases; unmatched junction nucleotides: 6. The CDR3 here is CASSVASGGAEKLFF. The DNA for the CDR3 is TGTGCCAGCAGCGTAGCTTCAGGGGGAGCTGAAAAACTGTTTTTT. The full variable domain, with the rest looked up from reference TRBV9 and TRBJ1-4, is DSGVTQTPKHLITATGQRVTLRCSPRSGDLSVYWYQQSLDQGLQFLIQYYNGEERAKGNILERFSAQQFPDLHSELNLSSLELGDSALYFCASSVASGGAEKLFFGSGTQLSVL.

The V and J genes are TRBV28 and TRBJ2-7, with a weak D call TRBD2 (6 bases). The germline V gene has CDR1 MDHEN and CDR2 SYDVKM. The CDR3 has 13 residues. Trimming shortened V by 10 bases and J by 2 bases, and 15 bases separated the two germline ends. The CDR3 DNA follows: TGTGCCACCGGAAAGTGGGAGGCCTACGAGCAGTACTTC. Its protein is CATGKWEAYEQYF.

The J gene is TRBJ1-4, the V gene TRBV28, with 8 bases lining up with TRBD1. Germline V gives CDR1 MDHEN, CDR2 SYDVKM. Trimming cost V 7 bases and J 8 bases; bases outside gene matches: 9. The CDR3 covers 14 residues. As DNA, the CDR3 is TGTGCCAGCAACATAGACAGGGGAGGGGAAAAACTGTTTTTT. This sequence encodes CASNIDRGGEKLFF.

This chain uses TRBV19 with TRBJ2-1; 7 nucleotides align to TRBD2. This CDR3 has 13 amino acids. From germline, CDR1 is LNHDA and CDR2 SQIVND (reference sequence). The CDR3 protein is CAHTSEERNEQFF. The DNA for the CDR3 is TGTGCACATACTAGCGAGGAGCGCAATGAGCAGTTCTTC.

This chain links TRBV4-2 with TRBJ1-1, with 7 bases identical to TRBD1. Looked up from germline, CDR1 is LGHNA and CDR2 is YNFKEQ. The ends lost 2 bases at V and 4 bases at J; junction bases unmatched: 13. The CDR3 is made up of 17 amino acids. CDR3 bases: TGTGCCAGCAGCCAACCAGGGACAGAACCACGGGGCACTGAAGCTTTCTTT. As protein: CASSQPGTEPRGTEAFF.